The source of this TCR beta chain is a study of OX40 agonist ivuxolimab in advanced cancers. Unmatched junction bases numbered 13, after V lost 3 bases and J lost 7 bases. Germline CDR1 reads LNHDA; CDR2 reads SQIVND (reference sequence). CDR3 length equals 18 residues. TCRdb keeps only in-frame clones here, not all; method: immunoSEQ multiplex PCR. This table holds about 48,000 clones, more than 85% found once. This clonotype originated in an adult with an advanced solid tumor such as melanoma, head and neck, liver or kidney cancer. The source material was CD4+ or CD8+ T cells sorted from blood, sampled in a trial of the OX40 agonist ivuxolimab. The chain is built from TRBV19 and TRBJ1-5, with 12 bases identical to TRBD1. For the CDR3, the DNA is TGTGCCAGTAGTATTCAACCCGGGACAGGGGGCCTTCGGCAGCCCCAGCATTTT. This gives the protein CASSIQPGTGGLRQPQHF.